This T cell receptor beta chain was found in a study of cytomegalovirus exposure and HLA in healthy donors. V trimming: 5 bases; J trimming: 4 bases; junction bases outside the gene matches: 8. This CDR3 is 16 amino acids long. CDR1 and CDR2 from the germline V gene are MDHEN and SYDVKM. This clone occurred a few times. The PCR employed 60 Vbeta primers together with 13 Jbeta primers. TCRdb keeps only in-frame clones here, not all; method: immunoSEQ multiplex PCR. The table includes approximately 220,000 clones, roughly 80% detected once. This rearrangement joins TRBV28 to TRBJ1-5, with TRBD1 identical over 10 bases. The clonotype comes from a man aged 30 to 45 in good health and CMV-seronegative. The sample consisted of PBMCs. CDR3 region: CASSATGGWGNQPQHF. CDR3 in DNA: TGTGCCAGCAGTGCGACAGGGGGCTGGGGGAATCAGCCCCAGCATTTT.